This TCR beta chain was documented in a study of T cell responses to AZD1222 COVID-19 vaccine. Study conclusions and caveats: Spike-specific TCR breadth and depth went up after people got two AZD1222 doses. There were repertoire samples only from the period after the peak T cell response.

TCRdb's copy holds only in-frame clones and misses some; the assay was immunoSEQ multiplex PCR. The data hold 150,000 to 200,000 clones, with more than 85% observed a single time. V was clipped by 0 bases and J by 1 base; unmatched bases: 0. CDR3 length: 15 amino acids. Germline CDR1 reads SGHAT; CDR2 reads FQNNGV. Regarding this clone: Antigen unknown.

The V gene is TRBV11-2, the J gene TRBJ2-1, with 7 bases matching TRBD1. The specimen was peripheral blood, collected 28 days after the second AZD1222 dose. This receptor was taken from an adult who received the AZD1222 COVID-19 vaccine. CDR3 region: CASSLEQGSYNEQFF. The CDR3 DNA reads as TGTGCCAGCAGCTTAGAACAGGGGTCCTACAATGAGCAGTTCTTC.